The next 15 T cell receptor beta chains were all read from a single sample in a study of shared clonotypes between healthy human individuals. Here immunoSEQ multiplex PCR was the method, and the copy in TCRdb shows in-frame clones only, minus some. The sample contains about half a million clones, roughly 85% of which appear only once. The specimen was PBMCs. The receptors originated from a woman aged 40 to 50 in good health. Some clones in this sample may be carry-over from other donors' samples.

The DNA of the CDR3 is TGTGCCAGCAGTTTACCAGGGGGCGCGGGGGAGACCCAGTACTTC. This gives the protein CASSLPGGAGETQYF. J is TRBJ2-5 and V is TRBV28, with 8 bases lining up with TRBD1. V was pared by 2 bases and J by 5 bases, with 7 bases of the junction left unmatched. Per germline, CDR1 MDHEN and CDR2 SYDVKM. The CDR3 is 15 amino acids.

This clone was counted a few times. The gene calls are TRBV7-9 and TRBJ1-1; D gene ambiguous. The V end was cut by 5 bases, the J end by 7 bases, with 11 bases between. Per germline, CDR1 SEHNR and CDR2 FQNEAQ (reference sequence). CDR3 length equals 12 residues. The chain's CDR3 is CASSHTRSEAFF. The CDR3 DNA reads as TGTGCCAGCAGCCACACAAGGAGTGAAGCTTTCTTT.

V is TRBV5-4 and J is TRBJ1-4, with D tentatively TRBD1 (6 bases). The CDR3 totals 16 residues. V was clipped by 4 bases and J by 8 bases, with 21 bases between them. CDR1 is SGHNT, CDR2 YYREEE, per germline (reference sequence). CDR3 sequence reads: CASSPGIPGQNEKLFF. CDR3 bases: TGTGCCAGCAGCCCCGGGATCCCGGGACAAAACGAAAAACTGTTTTTT.

Turning to this clone: A much larger clonotype is one base distant, so this may be a read error. Other DNA sequences from this sample encode an identical CDR3 as well. The CDR3 loop is CASSPGSYEQYF. The DNA of the CDR3 is TGTGCCAGCAGCCCGGGTTCCTACGAGCAGTACTTC. The chain carries TRBV2 and TRBJ2-7; D unclear. CDR1 is SNHLY, CDR2 FYNNEI, per germline. Between the trimmed V and J ends, which lost 6 bases and 1 base, there was a span of 7 bases. The CDR3 contains 12 residues.

As regards this clone: A clone one base away is much larger, so this may be a read error. V usage is TRBV25-1 and J usage is TRBJ2-5, with 8 nucleotides matching TRBD1. The DNA end favors TRBJ2-7, so the J call may be wrong. Germline CDR1 is MGHDK and CDR2 is SYGVNS. The CDR3 contains 13 residues. CDR3 sequence: CASSGQGSYEQYF. The CDR3 DNA follows: TGCGCCAGCAGTGGACAGGGATCCTACGAGCAGTACTTC.

This rearrangement joins TRBV20-1 to TRBJ2-1; no reliable D call. The CDR3 spans 11 residues. The V gene's germline CDR1 is DFQATT and CDR2 SNEGSKA (reference sequence). V lost 5 bases to trimming and J lost 9 bases, with 11 bases between them. The CDR3 region is CSARLDPEQFF. The CDR3 DNA reads as TGCAGTGCTCGACTCGACCCTGAGCAGTTCTTC.

The chain is built from TRBV7-2 and TRBJ1-5; D is unclear. V lost 5 bases to trimming and J lost 0 bases, with 8 bases between them. From germline, CDR1 is SGHTA and CDR2 FQGNSA. The CDR3 runs 14 residues. The CDR3: CASSTSNSNQPQHF. CDR3 in DNA: TGTGCCAGCAGCACCAGCAATAGCAATCAGCCCCAGCATTTT.

The rearrangement joins TRBV27 to TRBJ2-5, with 8 nucleotides matching TRBD2. CDR1 is MNHEY and CDR2 is SMNVEV in the germline V gene (reference sequence). The CDR3 has 14 residues. V trimming: 4 bases; J trimming: 5 bases; junction bases outside the gene matches: 6. CDR3: CASSYGGARETQYF. In DNA, the CDR3 is TGTGCCAGCAGTTACGGGGGGGCGCGGGAGACCCAGTACTTC.

The sample holds a few counts of this clone. At the DNA level, this CDR3 is encoded by other sequences in the same sample as well. The rearrangement links TRBV5-1 to TRBJ2-1; TRBD1 matches 9 bases. The V gene end was trimmed by 4 bases and the J gene end by 4 bases; junction bases not matched to a gene: 6. The germline V gene has CDR1 SGHRS and CDR2 YFSETQ. This CDR3 contains 15 residues. In DNA form, the CDR3 reads TGCGCCAGCAGCCCCGGACAGGGGACGTACAATGAGCAGTTCTTC. Its protein product is CASSPGQGTYNEQFF. The whole variable domain, remainder taken from reference TRBV5-1 and TRBJ2-1, is KAGVTQTPRYLIKTRGQQVTLSCSPISGHRSVSWYQQTPGQGLQFLFEYFSETQRNKGNFPGRFSGRQFSNSRSEMNVSTLELGDSALYLCASSPGQGTYNEQFFGPGTRLTVL.

This rearrangement joins TRBV4-1 to TRBJ2-3; TRBD2 matches at 10 bases. Looked up from germline, CDR1 is MGHRA and CDR2 is YSYEKL. Trimming took 4 bases from V and 0 from J; bases not matched to a gene: 7. The CDR3 has 17 residues. The CDR3 DNA reads TGCGCCAGCAGCCGAGGGCTAGCGGGAGTGAGCACAGATACGCAGTATTTT. This encodes CASSRGLAGVSTDTQYF.

The V and J genes are TRBV27 and TRBJ2-2; no firm D call. The CDR3 covers 15 residues. Germline CDR1 is MNHEY and CDR2 is SMNVEV (reference sequence). The V gene lost 3 bases and the J gene lost 4 bases, with 12 bases spanning the gap. This CDR3 reads CASSFVGTGTGELFF. In DNA, the CDR3 is TGTGCCAGCAGTTTTGTTGGCACGGGCACCGGGGAGCTGTTTTTT.

This chain uses TRBV19 with TRBJ2-7, with 8 positions matching TRBD1. The junction had 8 bases not matched to a gene; V was cut back by 5 bases and J by 2 bases. CDR3 length: 15 amino acids. The germline gives CDR1 LNHDA, CDR2 SQIVND (reference sequence). CDR3 DNA sequence: TGTGCCAGTAGTGGGCCCGGACAGGGTACCTACGAGCAGTACTTC. It specifies CASSGPGQGTYEQYF.

The rearrangement joins TRBV2 to TRBJ2-1; 8 bases are shared with TRBD2. This CDR3 contains 13 residues. Looked up from germline, CDR1 is SNHLY and CDR2 is FYNNEI. J lost 7 bases, V lost 8 bases, and 7 bases had no gene match. This CDR3 is CASPPGRDNEQFF. The CDR3 region has the DNA TGTGCCAGCCCCCCCGGGAGGGATAATGAGCAGTTCTTC.

This rearrangement joins TRBV28 to TRBJ1-5; TRBD1 matches 11 bases. This CDR3 region has 15 residues. Trimming took 6 bases from V and 2 from J; bases not matched to a gene: 3. Germline assignment: CDR1 MDHEN and CDR2 SYDVKM. Here the CDR3 reads CASRLGQGGNQPQHF. In nucleotides, the CDR3 is TGTGCCAGCAGGCTGGGACAGGGGGGCAATCAGCCCCAGCATTTT.

This chain uses TRBV11-3 with TRBJ2-3, with 7 bases that match TRBD2. The CDR3 sequence is 16 residues long. CDR1 SGHNT and CDR2 YENEEA come from the germline V gene. V shed 5 bases, J shed 3 bases, and the junction held 11 bases outside the gene matches. Here the CDR3 reads CASSVGAGRGTDTQYF. In DNA, the CDR3 is TGTGCCAGCAGCGTGGGAGCGGGAAGAGGAACAGATACGCAGTATTTT.